This TCR beta chain came from a study of shared clonotypes between healthy human individuals. The overall study: The donor group consisted of a couple of women and a few men, aged 18 to 49. Per-donor plates numbered three CD4 naive, three CD4 memory, two CD8 naive and one CD8 memory. Study-wide results and limits: Estimated richness was generally greater in naive than memory subsets.

The test was conducted at deep level. Libraries were prepared by immunoSEQ multiplex PCR; TCRdb keeps only in-frame clonotypes and omits some of them. The sample lists approximately 810,000 clones; around 93% were seen once. In the naive CD8 group, cells lacked CD45RO and were positively selected for CCR7, so terminally differentiated effector memory CD45RA+ cells were left out. To note about this clone: The antigen is undetermined.

Trimming at V came to 6 bases and at J to 3 bases, leaving 11 bases not matched to a gene. This CDR3 has 16 amino acids. Germline CDR1 reads MNHEY; CDR2 reads SMNVEV (reference sequence). V usage is TRBV27 and J usage is TRBJ2-7, with TRBD2 matching over 10 bases. Sequenced material: naive CD8+ T cells sorted from blood. The sequence came from a man aged 25-40 years in good health. The chain's CDR3 is CASSHLSGRPFYEQYF. The CDR3, as DNA: TGTGCCAGCAGCCATCTTAGCGGGAGGCCTTTCTACGAGCAGTACTTC.